What follows is one T cell receptor (beta chain) and its context. Its antigen is unidentified. The data originate from a study of shared clonotypes between healthy human individuals. Study at large: Serving as donors were a couple of women and a few men, whose ages spanned 18 to 49. The study, taken as a whole, reports: The generation probabilities recorded for non-shared clonotypes fell below those of clonotypes shared by all four donors.

Here immunoSEQ multiplex PCR was the method, and the copy in TCRdb shows in-frame clones only, minus some. The sample consists of roughly 1,600,000 clones, 97% to 99% of them appearing once. With 5 bases clipped from V and 5 bases from J, the junction kept 3 bases outside the gene matches. The V gene's germline CDR1 is SGHTA and CDR2 FQGNSA. The CDR3 extends over 15 amino acids. Adult Caucasians living in Nashville, Tennessee made up all of the donors. The rearrangement links TRBV7-2 to TRBJ2-1, with TRBD2 identical over 13 bases. This clonotype was obtained from a young man in good health. Source material: naive CD4+ T cells sorted from blood. The subset is: CD45RA+ positively selected. The CDR3 DNA follows: TGTGCCAGCAGCACCGGACTAGCGGGGGACAATGAGCAGTTCTTC. Translation: CASSTGLAGDNEQFF.